This entry concerns a single TCR beta chain. Germline V gene data show CDR1 as SGHRS and CDR2 as YFSETQ. The CDR3 totals 14 residues. V was shortened by 1 base and J by 1 base, with 8 bases between the two germline ends. This record comes from a study of blood T cell repertoires in COVID-19. The authors' processing: Nucleated cell counts were estimated from reference gene primer amplification. Sequencing used immunoSEQ multiplex PCR; TCRdb keeps in-frame clones, though not all of them. V, J and clone size derive from that table, while D and trimming were established from the DNA sequence. The sample records over 25,000 clones, 88% being singletons.

The gene calls are TRBV5-1 and TRBJ1-1; no clear D. Source material: peripheral blood. The receptor comes from a human donor with active COVID-19. The donor label of this sample is uncertain. CDR3 nucleotides: TGCGCCAGCAGCTTGAGGGCGGGGAACACTGAAGCTTTCTTT. Protein sequence: CASSLRAGNTEAFF.